This T cell receptor (beta chain) was profiled in a study of shared clonotypes between healthy human individuals. The sample holds a few counts of this clone. Assay: immunoSEQ multiplex PCR; the TCRdb copy retains only in-frame clones and omits some. Of over a million clones in the sample, about 77% were seen once. This CDR3 contains 18 residues. J lost 1 base, V lost 4 bases, and 12 bases had no gene match. The V gene's germline CDR1 is SGHDT and CDR2 YYEEEE. The J gene is TRBJ2-2, the V gene TRBV5-6, with TRBD2 matching over 8 bases. Sequencing was carried out using memory CD4+ T cells sorted from blood. Subset noted: CD45RA-negative fraction. The source of this sequence is a man younger than 35 in good health. The CDR3 DNA is TGTGCCAGCAGCCGGAGAGGATTGGGACTAGAGAACACCGGGGAGCTGTTTTTT. Protein: CASSRRGLGLENTGELFF.